Sequencing of this T cell receptor (beta chain) was carried out in a study of blood T cell repertoires in COVID-19. Across the whole study: Sites across the United States, Italy and Spain contributed samples from acute and convalescent COVID-19. Sources were T cells, B-cell-depleted T cells, or PBMCs; the material itself was cDNA or gDNA.

As processed by the authors: From reference gene primer amplification, estimates of nucleated cell counts were derived. Data came from immunoSEQ multiplex PCR; TCRdb stores just in-frame clones and leaves some out. V and J calls and clone size follow that table, whereas D and trimming were derived from the DNA. The data show more than 200,000 clones, 80% to 90% seen once. This CDR3 contains 16 residues. Germline CDR1 and CDR2: SNHLY and FYNNEI. V shed 4 bases and J 6 bases; nucleotides not matched to a gene: 8. The sequenced material came from peripheral blood. The chain recombines TRBV2 with TRBJ2-2, with TRBD2 identical over 10 bases. This TCR was sampled from a woman aged 40 to 50 with active or convalescent COVID-19. For the CDR3, the DNA is TGTGCCAGCAGTGGTGGGGTACTAGCGGGACCCGGGGAGCTGTTTTTT. Its protein is CASSGGVLAGPGELFF.